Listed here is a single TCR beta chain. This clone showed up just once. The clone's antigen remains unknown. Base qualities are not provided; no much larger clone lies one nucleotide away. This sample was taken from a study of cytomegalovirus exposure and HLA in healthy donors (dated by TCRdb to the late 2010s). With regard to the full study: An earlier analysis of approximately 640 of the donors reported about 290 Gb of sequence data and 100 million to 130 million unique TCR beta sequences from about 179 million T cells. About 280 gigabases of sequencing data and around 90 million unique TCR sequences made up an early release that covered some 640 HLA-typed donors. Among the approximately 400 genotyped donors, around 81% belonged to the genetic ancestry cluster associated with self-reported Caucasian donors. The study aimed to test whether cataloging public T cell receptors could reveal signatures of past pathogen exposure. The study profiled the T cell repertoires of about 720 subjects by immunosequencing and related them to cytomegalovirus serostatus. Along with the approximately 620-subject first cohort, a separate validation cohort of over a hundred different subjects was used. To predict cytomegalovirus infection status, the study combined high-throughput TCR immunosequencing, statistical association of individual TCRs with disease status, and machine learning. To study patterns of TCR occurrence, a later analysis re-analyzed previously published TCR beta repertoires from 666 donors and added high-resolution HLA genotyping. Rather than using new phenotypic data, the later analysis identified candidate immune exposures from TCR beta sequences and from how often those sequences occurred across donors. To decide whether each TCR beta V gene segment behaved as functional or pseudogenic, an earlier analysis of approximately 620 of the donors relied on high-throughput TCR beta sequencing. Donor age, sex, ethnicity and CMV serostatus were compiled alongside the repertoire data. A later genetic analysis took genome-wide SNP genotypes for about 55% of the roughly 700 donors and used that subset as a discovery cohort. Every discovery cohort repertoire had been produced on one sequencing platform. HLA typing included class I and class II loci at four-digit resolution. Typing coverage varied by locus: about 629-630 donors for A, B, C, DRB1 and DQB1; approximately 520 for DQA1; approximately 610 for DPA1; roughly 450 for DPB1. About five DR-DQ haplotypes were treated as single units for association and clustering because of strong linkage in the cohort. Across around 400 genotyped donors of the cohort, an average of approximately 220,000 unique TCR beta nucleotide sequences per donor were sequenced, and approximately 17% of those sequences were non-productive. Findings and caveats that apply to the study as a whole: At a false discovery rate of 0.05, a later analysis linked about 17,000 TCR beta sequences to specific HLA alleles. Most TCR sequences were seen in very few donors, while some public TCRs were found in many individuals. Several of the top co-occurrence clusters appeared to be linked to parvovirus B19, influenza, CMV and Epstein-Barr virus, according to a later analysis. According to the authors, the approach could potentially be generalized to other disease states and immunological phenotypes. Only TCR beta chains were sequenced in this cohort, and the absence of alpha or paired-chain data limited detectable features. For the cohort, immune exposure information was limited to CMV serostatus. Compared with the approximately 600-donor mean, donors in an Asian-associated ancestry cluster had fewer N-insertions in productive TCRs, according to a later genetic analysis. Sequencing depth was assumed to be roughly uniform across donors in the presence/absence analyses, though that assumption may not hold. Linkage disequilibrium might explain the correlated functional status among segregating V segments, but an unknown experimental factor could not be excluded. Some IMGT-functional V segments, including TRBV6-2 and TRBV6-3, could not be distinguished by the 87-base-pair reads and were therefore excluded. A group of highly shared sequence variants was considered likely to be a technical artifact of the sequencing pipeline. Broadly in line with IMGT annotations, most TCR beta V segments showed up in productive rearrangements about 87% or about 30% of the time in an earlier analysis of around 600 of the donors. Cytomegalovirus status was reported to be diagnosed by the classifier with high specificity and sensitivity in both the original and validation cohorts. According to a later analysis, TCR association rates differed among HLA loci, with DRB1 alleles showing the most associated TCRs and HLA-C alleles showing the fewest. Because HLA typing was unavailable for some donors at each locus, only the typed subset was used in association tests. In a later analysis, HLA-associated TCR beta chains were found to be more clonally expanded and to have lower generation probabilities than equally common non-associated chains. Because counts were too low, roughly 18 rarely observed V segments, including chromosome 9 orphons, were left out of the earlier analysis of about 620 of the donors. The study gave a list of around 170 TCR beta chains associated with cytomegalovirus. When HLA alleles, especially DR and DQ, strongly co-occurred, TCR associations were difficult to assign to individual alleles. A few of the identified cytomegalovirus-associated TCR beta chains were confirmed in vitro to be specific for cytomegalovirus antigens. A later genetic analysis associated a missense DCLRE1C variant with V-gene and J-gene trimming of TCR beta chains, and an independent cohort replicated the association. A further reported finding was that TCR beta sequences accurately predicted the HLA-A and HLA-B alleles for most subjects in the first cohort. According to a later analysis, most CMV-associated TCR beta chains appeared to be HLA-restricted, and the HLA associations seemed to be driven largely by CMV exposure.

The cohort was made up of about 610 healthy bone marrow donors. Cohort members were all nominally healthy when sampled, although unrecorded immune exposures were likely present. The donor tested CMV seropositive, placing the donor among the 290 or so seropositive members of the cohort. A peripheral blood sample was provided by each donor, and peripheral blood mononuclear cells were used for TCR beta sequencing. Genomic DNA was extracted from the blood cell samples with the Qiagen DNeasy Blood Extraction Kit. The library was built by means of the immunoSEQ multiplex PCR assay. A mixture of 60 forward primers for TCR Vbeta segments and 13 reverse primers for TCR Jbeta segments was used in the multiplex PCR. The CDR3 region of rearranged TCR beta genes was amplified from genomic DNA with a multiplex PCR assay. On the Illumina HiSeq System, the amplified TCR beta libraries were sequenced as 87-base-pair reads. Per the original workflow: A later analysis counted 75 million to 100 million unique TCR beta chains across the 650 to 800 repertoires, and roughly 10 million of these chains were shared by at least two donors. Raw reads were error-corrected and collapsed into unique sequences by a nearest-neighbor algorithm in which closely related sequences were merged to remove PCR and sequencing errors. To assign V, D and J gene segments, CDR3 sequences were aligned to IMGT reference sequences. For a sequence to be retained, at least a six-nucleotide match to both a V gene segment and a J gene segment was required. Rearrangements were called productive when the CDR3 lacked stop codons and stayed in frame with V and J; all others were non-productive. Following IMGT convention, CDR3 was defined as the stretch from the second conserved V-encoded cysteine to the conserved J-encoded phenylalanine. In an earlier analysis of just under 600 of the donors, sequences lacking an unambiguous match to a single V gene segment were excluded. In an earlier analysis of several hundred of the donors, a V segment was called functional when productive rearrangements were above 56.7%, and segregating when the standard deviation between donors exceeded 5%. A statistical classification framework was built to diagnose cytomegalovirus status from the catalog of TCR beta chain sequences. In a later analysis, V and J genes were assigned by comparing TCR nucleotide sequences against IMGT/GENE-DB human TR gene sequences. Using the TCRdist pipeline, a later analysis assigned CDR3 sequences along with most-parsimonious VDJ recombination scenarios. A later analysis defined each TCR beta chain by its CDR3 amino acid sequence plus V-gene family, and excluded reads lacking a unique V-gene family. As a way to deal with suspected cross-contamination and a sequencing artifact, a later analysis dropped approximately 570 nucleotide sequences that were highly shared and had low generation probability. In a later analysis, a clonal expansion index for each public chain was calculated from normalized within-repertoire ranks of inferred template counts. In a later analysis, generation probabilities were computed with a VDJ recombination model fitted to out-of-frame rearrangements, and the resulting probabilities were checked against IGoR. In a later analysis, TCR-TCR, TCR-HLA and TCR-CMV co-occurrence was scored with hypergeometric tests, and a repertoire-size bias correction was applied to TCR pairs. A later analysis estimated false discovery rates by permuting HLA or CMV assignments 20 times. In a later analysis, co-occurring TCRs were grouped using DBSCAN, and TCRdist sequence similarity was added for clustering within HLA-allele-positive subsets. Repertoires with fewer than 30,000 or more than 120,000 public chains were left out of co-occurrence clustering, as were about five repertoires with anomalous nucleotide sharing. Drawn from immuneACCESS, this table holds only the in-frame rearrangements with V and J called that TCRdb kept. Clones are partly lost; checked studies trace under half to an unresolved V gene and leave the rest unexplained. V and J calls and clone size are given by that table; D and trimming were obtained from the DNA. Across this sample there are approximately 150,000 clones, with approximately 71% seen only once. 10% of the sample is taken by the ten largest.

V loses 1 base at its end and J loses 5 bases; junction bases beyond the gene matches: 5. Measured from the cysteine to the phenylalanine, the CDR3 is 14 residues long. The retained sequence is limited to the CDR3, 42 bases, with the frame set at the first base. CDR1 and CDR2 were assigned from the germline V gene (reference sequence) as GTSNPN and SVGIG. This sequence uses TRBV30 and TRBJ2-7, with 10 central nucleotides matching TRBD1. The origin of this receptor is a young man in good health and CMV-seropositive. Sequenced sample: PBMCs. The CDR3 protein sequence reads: CAWSGGQGYNEQYF. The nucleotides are TGTGCCTGGAGTGGGGGACAGGGGTATAACGAGCAGTACTTC.